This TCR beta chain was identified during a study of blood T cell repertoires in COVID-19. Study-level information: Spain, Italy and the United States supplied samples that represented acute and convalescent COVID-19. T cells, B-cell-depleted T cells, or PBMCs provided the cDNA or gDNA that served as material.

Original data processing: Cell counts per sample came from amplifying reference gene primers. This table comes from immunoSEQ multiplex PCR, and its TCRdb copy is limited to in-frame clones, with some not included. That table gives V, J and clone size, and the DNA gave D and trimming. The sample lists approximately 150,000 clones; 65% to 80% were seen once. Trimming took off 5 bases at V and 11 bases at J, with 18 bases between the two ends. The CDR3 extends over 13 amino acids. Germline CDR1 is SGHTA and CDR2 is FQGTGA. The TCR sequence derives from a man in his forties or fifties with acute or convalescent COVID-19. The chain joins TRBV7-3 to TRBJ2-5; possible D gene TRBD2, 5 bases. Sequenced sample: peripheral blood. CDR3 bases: TGTGCCAGCAGCGCCCCCGGATTGAGGGTACAGTACTTC. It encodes CASSAPGLRVQYF.